This T cell receptor (beta chain) comes out of a study of T cells expressing NK-cell markers. Study summary: The sequencing cohort of eight donors included seven HCMV-seropositive individuals and one seronegative individual.

Germline CDR1 reads SGHAT; CDR2 reads FQDESV (reference sequence). The CDR3 spans 15 residues. A remark on this clonotype: Its antigen is undetermined.

Study-wide results and limits: Top CD8+ clonotypes included the dominant CD3+CD56+NKG2C+ clonotypes in five to seven donors. Several donors' CD3+CD56-NKG2C+ cells were dominated by the same clonotypes.

TCRdb processed the 5' RACE reads again and assigns one entry to each CDR3 protein, with no DNA. The repertoire table contains some 460,000 distinct CDR3 sequences. The sequence was collected from a woman in her fifties or sixties in good health. The sequenced sample consisted of blood T cells: a sorted CD56 or NKG2C T cell subset, CD4+ or CD8+ T cells, or bulk PBMC T cells (not recorded which). This chain links TRBV11-1 with TRBJ1-1; TCRdb's assignment of TRBD1 cannot be checked, as there is no DNA. CDR3 sequence: CASRGKGGATSEAFF.